The sequence of this T cell receptor beta chain was determined in a study of Graves' ophthalmopathy and Graves' hyperthyroidism. V was pared by 4 bases and J by 0 bases, with 14 bases of the junction left unmatched. This CDR3 spans 18 amino acids. Looked up from germline, CDR1 is LGHDT and CDR2 is YNNKEL (reference sequence). At least ten counts were recorded for this clonotype. Disease in donors with ophthalmopathy had moderate-to-severe activity, CAS ≥3, NOSPECS ≥4 and under 3 months' duration. As the template, RNA transcripts were used to amplify TCR beta CDR3 regions. Scientists carried out first-round RT-PCR using HTBI primers and then a second-round multiplex PCR. Via MiXCR, TCRdb re-called the multiplex PCR reads, giving one row per CDR3 protein. This sample has 300,000 to 400,000 distinct CDR3 sequences; 17% occur once, and the top ten carry approximately 13%.

The sample was peripheral blood. The J gene is TRBJ1-1, the V gene TRBV3-1, with 7 bases fitting TRBD1. This TCR came from an adult man with Graves' ophthalmopathy. The CDR3, as DNA: TGTGCCAGCAGCCCTTCCGGGGGAAAGGGGGCCATGAACACTGAAGCTTTCTTT. It codes for CASSPSGGKGAMNTEAFF.